This T cell receptor (beta chain) was sequenced for a study of shared clonotypes between healthy human individuals. Of note for this clone: The target antigen is unknown.

Method: immunoSEQ multiplex PCR; TCRdb's copy keeps in-frame clones and lacks some. The sample lists 2,500,000 or so clones, roughly nine tenths occurring once. V was pared by 2 bases and J by 3 bases, with 11 bases between. This CDR3 is built from 14 residues. CDR1 is MNHNY and CDR2 is SVGAGI in the germline V gene (reference sequence). Whole-study results and caveats: Generation probability values for non-shared clonotypes were lower than those for clonotypes shared by all four donors.

The healthy adult donors were HIV-negative and reported no recent acute infections or vaccinations. This sequence joins TRBV6-6 and TRBJ2-7; TRBD2 might be the D (5 bases). Sequencing used naive CD4+ T cells sorted from blood. Subset described: CD45RA+ positively selected. The receptor was isolated from a man aged 18 to 30 in good health. Here the CDR3 DNA reads TGTGCCAGCAGTTACGGGTTCACTAGCTACGAGCAGTACTTC. This sequence encodes CASSYGFTSYEQYF.